This TCR beta chain was profiled in a study of graft-versus-host responses after intestinal transplantation. For this clone: Its antigen is not known.

The ends lost 3 bases at V and 8 bases at J; junction bases unmatched: 6. Germline-derived CDR1 and CDR2 are KGHSH and LQKENI. This CDR3 is 15 amino acids long. Profiling relied on immunoSEQ multiplex PCR, and the TCRdb table lists in-frame clones only, not all of them. The sample lists more than 85,000 clones; around 84% were seen once. The chain carries TRBV18 and TRBJ1-4; 10 bases line up with TRBD1. This TCR came from a human donor who received an intestinal transplant. Sequenced here: unstimulated CD4+ T cells sorted from spleen or lymph node cells, sampled before intestinal transplant. The CDR3 is CASSPSTGGAEKLFF. The DNA of the CDR3 is TGTGCCAGCTCACCCTCGACAGGGGGCGCGGAAAAACTGTTTTTT.